Described below is a single TCR beta chain sequence and its context. In the study's own analysis: Counts of nucleated cells, estimated from reference gene primer amplification, were obtained. Measured with immunoSEQ multiplex PCR; TCRdb has only the in-frame clones, and not every one. The V and J calls and clone size are taken from that table; D and trimming were inferred from the DNA. This sample has a few hundred thousand clones, with approximately 89% found just once. The sample originates from a study of blood T cell repertoires in COVID-19. Study-wide context: Italy, Spain and the United States were the sources of the convalescent and acute COVID-19 samples. Sources were T cells, B-cell-depleted T cells, or PBMCs; the material itself was cDNA or gDNA.

CDR3 size: 13 residues. V gave up 9 bases and J gave up 9 bases, with 21 bases separating them. Germline V CDR1 and CDR2: SNHLY, FYNNEI. The chain is built from TRBV2 and TRBJ2-7; possibly TRBD1 for D (6 bases). Material: peripheral blood. The sequence derives from a woman aged 45 to 65 with acute or convalescent COVID-19. CDR3 nucleotides: TGTGCCAGAGGGACACCTATGCCTGGGGTGCAGTACTTC. This sequence encodes CARGTPMPGVQYF.